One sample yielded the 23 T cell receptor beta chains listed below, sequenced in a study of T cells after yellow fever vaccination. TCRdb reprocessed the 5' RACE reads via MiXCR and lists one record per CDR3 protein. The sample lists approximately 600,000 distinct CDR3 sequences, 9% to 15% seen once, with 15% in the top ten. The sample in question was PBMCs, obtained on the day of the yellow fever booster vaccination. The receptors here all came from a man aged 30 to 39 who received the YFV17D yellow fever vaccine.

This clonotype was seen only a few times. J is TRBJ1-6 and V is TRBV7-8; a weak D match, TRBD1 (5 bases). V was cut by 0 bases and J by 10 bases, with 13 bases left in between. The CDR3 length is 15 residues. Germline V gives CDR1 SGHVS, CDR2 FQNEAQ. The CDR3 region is CASSLAGGQVSPLHF. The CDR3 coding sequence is TGTGCCAGCAGCTTAGCCGGGGGTCAAGTATCACCCCTCCACTTT.

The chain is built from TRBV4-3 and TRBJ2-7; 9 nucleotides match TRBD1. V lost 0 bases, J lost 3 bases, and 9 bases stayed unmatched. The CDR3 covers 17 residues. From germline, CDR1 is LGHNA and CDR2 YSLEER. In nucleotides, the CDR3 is TGCGCCAGCAGCCAAGATTTTCGGGGACAGGGTCTCTACGAGCAGTACTTC. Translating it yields CASSQDFRGQGLYEQYF.

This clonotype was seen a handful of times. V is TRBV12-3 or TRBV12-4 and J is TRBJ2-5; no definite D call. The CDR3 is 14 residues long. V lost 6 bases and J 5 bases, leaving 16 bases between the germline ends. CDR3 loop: CASSSRRPPETQYF. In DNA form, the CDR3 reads TGTGCCAGCAGCTCCCGCAGGCCTCCGGAGACCCAGTACTTC.

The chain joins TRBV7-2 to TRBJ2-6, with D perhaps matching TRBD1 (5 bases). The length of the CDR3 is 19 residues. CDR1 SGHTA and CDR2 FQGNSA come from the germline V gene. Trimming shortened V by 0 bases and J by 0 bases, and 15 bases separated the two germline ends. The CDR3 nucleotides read TGTGCCAGCAGCTTAGCGGGTGGCAGGGTGGGCTCTGGGGCCAACGTCCTGACTTTC. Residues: CASSLAGGRVGSGANVLTF.

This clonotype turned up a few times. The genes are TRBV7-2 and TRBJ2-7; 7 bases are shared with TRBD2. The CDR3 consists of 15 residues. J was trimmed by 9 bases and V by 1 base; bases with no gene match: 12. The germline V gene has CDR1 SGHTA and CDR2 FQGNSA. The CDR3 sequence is CASSLGGLTIDGQYF. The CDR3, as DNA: TGTGCCAGCAGCTTAGGGGGACTAACCATCGATGGGCAGTACTTC. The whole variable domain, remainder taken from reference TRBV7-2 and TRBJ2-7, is GAGVSQSPSNKVTEKGKDVELRCDPISGHTALYWYRQSLGQGLEFLIYFQGNSAPDKSGLPSDRFSAERTGGSVSTLTIQRTQQEDSAVYLCASSLGGLTIDGQYFGPGTRLTVT.

The CDR3 is CASSLGRGSGTIRNNEQFF. CDR3 bases: TGTGCCAGCAGCTTAGGCCGTGGTAGCGGGACAATTCGCAACAATGAGCAGTTCTTC. This chain joins TRBV13 and TRBJ2-1; 8 nucleotides align to TRBD2. Unmatched junction bases numbered 15, after V lost 0 bases and J lost 5 bases. CDR1 PRHDT and CDR2 FYEKMQ come from the germline V gene (reference sequence). The CDR3 sequence is 19 residues long. Full variable domain (remainder filled in from reference TRBV13 and TRBJ2-1): AAGVIQSPRHLIKEKRETATLKCYPIPRHDTVYWYQQGPGQDPQFLISFYEKMQSDKGSIPDRFSAQQFSDYHSELNMSSLELGDSALYFCASSLGRGSGTIRNNEQFFGPGTRLTVL.

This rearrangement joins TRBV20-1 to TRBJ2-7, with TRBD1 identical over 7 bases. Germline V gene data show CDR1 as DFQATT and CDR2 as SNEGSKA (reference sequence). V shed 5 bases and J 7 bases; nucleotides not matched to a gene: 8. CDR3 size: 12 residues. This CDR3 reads CSADRAEEEQYF. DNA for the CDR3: TGCAGTGCTGACAGGGCGGAAGAGGAGCAGTACTTC.

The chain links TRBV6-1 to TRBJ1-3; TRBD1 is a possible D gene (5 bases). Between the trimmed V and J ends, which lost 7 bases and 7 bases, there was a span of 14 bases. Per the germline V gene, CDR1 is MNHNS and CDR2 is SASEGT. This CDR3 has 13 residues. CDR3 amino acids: CASMGLLWNTIYF. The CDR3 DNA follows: TGTGCCAGCATGGGACTTCTTTGGAACACCATATATTTT.

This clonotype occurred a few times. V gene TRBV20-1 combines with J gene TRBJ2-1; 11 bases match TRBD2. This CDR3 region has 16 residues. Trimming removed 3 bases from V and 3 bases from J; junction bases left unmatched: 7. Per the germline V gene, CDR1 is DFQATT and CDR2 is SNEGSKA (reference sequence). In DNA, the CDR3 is TGCAGTGCTAGTGGGACTAGCGGAAGAATCTACAATGAGCAGTTCTTC. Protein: CSASGTSGRIYNEQFF.

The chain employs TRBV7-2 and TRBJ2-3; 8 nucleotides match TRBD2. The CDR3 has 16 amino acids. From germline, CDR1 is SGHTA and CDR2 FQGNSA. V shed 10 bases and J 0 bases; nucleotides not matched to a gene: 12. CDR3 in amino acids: CANRVEAGGSTDTQYF. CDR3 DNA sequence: TGTGCCAACAGGGTCGAGGCGGGAGGTAGCACAGATACGCAGTATTTT.

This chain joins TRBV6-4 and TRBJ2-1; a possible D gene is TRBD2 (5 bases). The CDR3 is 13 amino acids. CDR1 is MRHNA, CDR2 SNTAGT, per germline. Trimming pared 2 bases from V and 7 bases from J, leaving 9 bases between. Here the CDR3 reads CASSDPPGNEQFF. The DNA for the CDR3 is TGTGCCAGCAGTGACCCACCGGGAAATGAGCAGTTCTTC.

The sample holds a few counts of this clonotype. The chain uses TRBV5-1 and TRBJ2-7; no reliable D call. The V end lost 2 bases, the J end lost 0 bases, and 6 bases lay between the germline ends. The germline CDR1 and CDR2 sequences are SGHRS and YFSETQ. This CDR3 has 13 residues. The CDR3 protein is CASSFGISYEQYF. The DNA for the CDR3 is TGCGCCAGCAGCTTTGGGATCTCCTACGAGCAGTACTTC.

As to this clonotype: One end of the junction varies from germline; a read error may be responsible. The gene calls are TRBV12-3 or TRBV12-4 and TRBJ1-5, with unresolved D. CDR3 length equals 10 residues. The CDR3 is CASSGQRQHF. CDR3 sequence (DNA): TGTGCCAGCAGTGGGCAGCGCCAGCATTTT.

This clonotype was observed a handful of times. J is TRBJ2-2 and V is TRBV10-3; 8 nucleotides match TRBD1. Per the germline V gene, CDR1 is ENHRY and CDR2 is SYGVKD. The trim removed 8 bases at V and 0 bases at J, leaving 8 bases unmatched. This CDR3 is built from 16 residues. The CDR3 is CAIHQGADANTGELFF. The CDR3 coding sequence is TGTGCCATCCACCAGGGGGCAGATGCGAACACCGGGGAGCTGTTTTTT.

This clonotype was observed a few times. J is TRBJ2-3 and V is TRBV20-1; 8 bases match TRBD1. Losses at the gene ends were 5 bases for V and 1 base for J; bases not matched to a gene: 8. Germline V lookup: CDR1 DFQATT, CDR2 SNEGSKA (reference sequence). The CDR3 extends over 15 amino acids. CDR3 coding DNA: TGCAGTGCTCCCGGGACAGGTCCGGGCACAGATACGCAGTATTTT. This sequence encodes CSAPGTGPGTDTQYF.

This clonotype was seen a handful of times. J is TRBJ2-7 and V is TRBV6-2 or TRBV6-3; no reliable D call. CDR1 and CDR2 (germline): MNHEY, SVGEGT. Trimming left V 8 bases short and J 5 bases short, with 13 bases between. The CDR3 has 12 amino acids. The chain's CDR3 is CASGIVGNEQYF. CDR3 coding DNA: TGTGCCAGCGGGATAGTGGGGAACGAGCAGTACTTC.

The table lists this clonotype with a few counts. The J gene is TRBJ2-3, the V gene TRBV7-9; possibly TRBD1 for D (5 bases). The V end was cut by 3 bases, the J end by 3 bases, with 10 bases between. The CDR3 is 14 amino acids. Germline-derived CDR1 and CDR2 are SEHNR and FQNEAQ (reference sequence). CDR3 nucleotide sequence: TGTGCCAGCAGCTTCATGGGGCGGACAGATACGCAGTATTTT. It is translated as CASSFMGRTDTQYF. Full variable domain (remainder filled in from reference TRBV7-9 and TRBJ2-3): DTGVSQNPRHKITKRGQNVTFRCDPISEHNRLYWYRQTLGQGPEFLTYFQNEAQLEKSRLLSDRFSAERPKGSFSTLEIQRTEQGDSAMYLCASSFMGRTDTQYFGPGTRLTVL.

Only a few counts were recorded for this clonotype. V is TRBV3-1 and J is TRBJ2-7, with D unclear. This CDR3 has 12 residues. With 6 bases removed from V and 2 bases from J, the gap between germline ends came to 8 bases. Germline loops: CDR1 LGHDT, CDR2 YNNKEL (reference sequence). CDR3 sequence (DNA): TGTGCCAGCAGTGCTAGGACCTACGAGCAGTACTTC. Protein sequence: CASSARTYEQYF.

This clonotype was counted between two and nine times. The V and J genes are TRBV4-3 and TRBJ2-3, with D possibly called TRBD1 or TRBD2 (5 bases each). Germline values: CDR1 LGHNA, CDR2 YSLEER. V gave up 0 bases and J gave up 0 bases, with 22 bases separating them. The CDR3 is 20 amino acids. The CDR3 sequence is CASSQDRDLVRKGSTDTQYF. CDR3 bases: TGCGCCAGCAGCCAAGATAGGGACCTGGTTAGGAAGGGAAGCACAGATACGCAGTATTTT.

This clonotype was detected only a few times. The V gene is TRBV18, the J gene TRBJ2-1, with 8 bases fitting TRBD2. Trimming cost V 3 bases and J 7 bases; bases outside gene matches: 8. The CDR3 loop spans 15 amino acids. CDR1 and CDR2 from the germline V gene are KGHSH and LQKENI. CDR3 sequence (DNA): TGTGCCAGCTCACCTAGCGGGATGGGCTCTAATGAGCAGTTCTTC. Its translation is CASSPSGMGSNEQFF.

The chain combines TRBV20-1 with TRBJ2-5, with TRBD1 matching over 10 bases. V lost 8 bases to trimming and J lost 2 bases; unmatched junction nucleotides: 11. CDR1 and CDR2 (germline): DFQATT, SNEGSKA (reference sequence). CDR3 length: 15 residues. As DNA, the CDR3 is TGCAGTTGGGCCTCGACAGGGGGCTTTCAAGAGACCCAGTACTTC. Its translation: CSWASTGGFQETQYF.

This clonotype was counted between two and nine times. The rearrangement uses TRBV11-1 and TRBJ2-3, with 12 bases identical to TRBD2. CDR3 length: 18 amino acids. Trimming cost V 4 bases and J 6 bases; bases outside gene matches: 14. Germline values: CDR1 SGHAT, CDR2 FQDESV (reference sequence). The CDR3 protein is CASSWMGLAGRGGDTQYF. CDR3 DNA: TGTGCCAGCAGCTGGATGGGACTAGCGGGCCGCGGCGGGGATACGCAGTATTTT.

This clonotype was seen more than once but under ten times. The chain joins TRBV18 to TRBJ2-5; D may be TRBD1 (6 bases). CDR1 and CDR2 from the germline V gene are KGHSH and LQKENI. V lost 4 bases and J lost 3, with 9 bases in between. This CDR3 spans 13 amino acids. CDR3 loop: CASSRQEEETQYF. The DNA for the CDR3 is TGTGCCAGCTCACGACAGGAAGAAGAGACCCAGTACTTC.